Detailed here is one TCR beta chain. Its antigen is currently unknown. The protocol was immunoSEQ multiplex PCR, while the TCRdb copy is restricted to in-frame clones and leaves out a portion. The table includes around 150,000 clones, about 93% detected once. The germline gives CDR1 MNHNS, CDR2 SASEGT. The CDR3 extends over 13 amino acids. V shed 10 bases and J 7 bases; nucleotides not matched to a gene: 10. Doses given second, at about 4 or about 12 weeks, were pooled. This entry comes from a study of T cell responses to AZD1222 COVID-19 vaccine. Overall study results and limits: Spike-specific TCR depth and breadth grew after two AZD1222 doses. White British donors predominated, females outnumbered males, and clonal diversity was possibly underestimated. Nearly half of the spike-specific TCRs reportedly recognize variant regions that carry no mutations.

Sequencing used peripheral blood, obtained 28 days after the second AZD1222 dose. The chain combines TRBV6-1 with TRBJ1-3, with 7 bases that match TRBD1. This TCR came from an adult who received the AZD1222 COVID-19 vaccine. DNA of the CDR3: TGTGCCACAATCGACAGGGCGAGTAACACCATATATTTT. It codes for CATIDRASNTIYF.